The 20 T cell receptor beta chains below were found in one sample sequenced in a study of beta chain features in type 1 diabetes. All of the isolated RNA was reverse transcribed, so expressed TCRB transcripts were sequenced. Produced via immunoSEQ multiplex PCR; TCRdb's table is partial and in-frame only. The data contain approximately 380,000 clones, roughly 16% of them singletons. The material sequenced was naive CD4+ T cells from blood. These receptors came from a woman aged 18-35 years in good health.

This clone was observed a few times. The chain has TRBV29-1 and TRBJ1-1, with D possibly TRBD1 on 5 matching bases. Trimming stripped 4 bases from V and 0 bases from J, with 9 bases between. Germline lookup yields CDR1 SQVTM and CDR2 ANQGSEA. The CDR3 has 13 amino acids. The CDR3 DNA follows: TGCAGCGTTGTAGGACACATGAACACTGAAGCTTTCTTT. Translating gives CSVVGHMNTEAFF.

This chain links TRBV18 with TRBJ1-4; 9 positions match TRBD1. The CDR3 totals 15 residues. The V gene end was trimmed by 1 base and the J gene end by 8 bases; junction bases not matched to a gene: 5. Germline V gene lookup returns CDR1 KGHSH and CDR2 LQKENI. CDR3 DNA sequence: TGTGCCAGCTCACCACGAGAGGGACAGGGAGAAAAACTGTTTTTT. Protein sequence: CASSPREGQGEKLFF.

V usage is TRBV4-2 and J usage is TRBJ2-7; 8 bases align to TRBD1. V shed 2 bases, J shed 0 bases, and the junction held 6 bases outside the gene matches. The CDR3 consists of 16 residues. Per germline, CDR1 LGHNA and CDR2 YNFKEQ. Written as DNA, the CDR3 is TGTGCCAGCAGCCAACTGATGGGACAGGTCTCCTACGAGCAGTACTTC. Translating gives CASSQLMGQVSYEQYF.

The rearrangement links TRBV20-1 to TRBJ1-1, with D possibly matching TRBD1 (5 bases). Trimming shortened V by 4 bases and J by 7 bases, and 10 bases separated the two germline ends. Germline V gene lookup returns CDR1 DFQATT and CDR2 SNEGSKA (reference sequence). The CDR3 is 11 residues long. The CDR3 spells CSATTVLEAFF. The DNA for the CDR3 is TGCAGTGCTACGACAGTCCTTGAAGCTTTCTTT.

The chain recombines TRBV30 with TRBJ1-2; tentatively, D is TRBD1 (5 bases). V was clipped by 0 bases and J by 0 bases, with 11 bases between them. The V gene's germline CDR1 is GTSNPN and CDR2 SVGIG (reference sequence). The CDR3 is 15 amino acids. DNA of the CDR3: TGTGCCTGGAGTGTACTGGGGGGATCTAACTATGGCTACACCTTC. As protein: CAWSVLGGSNYGYTF.

This clone was seen a handful of times. V is TRBV4-3 and J is TRBJ2-1; the D gene is possibly TRBD2 (6 bases). The CDR3 contains 14 residues. Looked up from germline, CDR1 is LGHNA and CDR2 is YSLEER. The ends were cut back, 0 bases at V and 11 bases at J, with 14 bases in the middle. The CDR3: CASSQDFRGTKQFF. Here the CDR3 DNA reads TGCGCCAGCAGCCAAGACTTCCGCGGGACCAAGCAGTTCTTC.

The rearrangement joins TRBV6-5 to TRBJ1-1, with 7 bases fitting TRBD1. V was clipped by 6 bases and J by 7 bases; unmatched bases: 8. Germline CDR1 and CDR2: MNHEY and SVGAGI. The CDR3 extends over 13 amino acids. The CDR3 nucleotides read TGTGCCAGCAGCGACAGGGCATCCTATGAAGCTTTCTTT. It encodes CASSDRASYEAFF.

This clone has a handful of counts. The V and J genes are TRBV29-1 and TRBJ2-7, with 9 bases identical to TRBD1. The CDR3 is 13 residues long. V lost 6 bases to trimming and J lost 3 bases; unmatched junction nucleotides: 6. Germline V gives CDR1 SQVTM, CDR2 ANQGSEA. This CDR3 is CSVDGTGSYEQYF. In nucleotides, the CDR3 is TGCAGCGTCGACGGGACAGGGAGCTACGAGCAGTACTTC.

Note on this clone: Other DNA variants within this sample encode the same CDR3. The CDR3 sequence is CAWTGGYEQYF. The CDR3 DNA follows: TGTGCCTGGACCGGGGGCTACGAGCAGTACTTC. This sequence joins TRBV30 and TRBJ2-7, with D tentatively TRBD2 (6 bases). Trimming shortened V by 4 bases and J by 3 bases, and 7 bases separated the two germline ends. The germline CDR1 and CDR2 sequences are GTSNPN and SVGIG (reference sequence). This CDR3 has 11 amino acids.

This chain joins TRBV30 and TRBJ1-2, with D maybe TRBD1 (5 bases). The CDR3 has 13 residues. Germline-derived CDR1 and CDR2 are GTSNPN and SVGIG (reference sequence). V lost 0 bases to trimming and J lost 8 bases, with 13 bases between them. CDR3 in DNA: TGTGCCTGGAGTGTACGGCAGGGAGGCGGCTACACCTTC. Translated: CAWSVRQGGGYTF.

Only a few counts were recorded for this clone. The chain combines TRBV6-6 with TRBJ2-1; TRBD2 agrees at 11 bases. The V and J ends lost 10 bases and 6 bases, in that order; junction bases with no gene match: 11. The CDR3 covers 15 residues. Germline V CDR1 and CDR2: MNHNY, SVGAGI (reference sequence). CDR3 in amino acids: CATHSGRAHGNEQFF. The CDR3 nucleotides read TGTGCCACCCATAGCGGGAGGGCCCACGGCAATGAGCAGTTCTTC.

In this sample, this clone turned up a few times. The chain employs TRBV5-1 and TRBJ1-4, with D unresolved. The CDR3 is made up of 13 amino acids. Germline CDR1 and CDR2: SGHRS and YFSETQ. V lost 4 bases and J lost 7, with 11 bases in between. CDR3 nucleotide sequence: TGCGCCAGCAGCCCAACTTCAGGTGAAAAACTGTTTTTT. It yields the protein CASSPTSGEKLFF.

This clone has just a few counts. The chain uses TRBV11-3 and TRBJ2-1, with TRBD2 matching 8 bases. The CDR3 sequence is 16 residues long. Germline trimming cut 3 bases from V and 4 bases from J; bases unmatched to any gene: 8. In germline, CDR1 is SGHNT, CDR2 YENEEA. The CDR3 DNA reads TGTGCCAGCAGCTTTCGGGGAACTAGCGGTTACAATGAGCAGTTCTTC. Its translation: CASSFRGTSGYNEQFF.

This chain joins TRBV2 and TRBJ1-2, with a weak D call TRBD1 (5 bases). Looked up from germline, CDR1 is SNHLY and CDR2 is FYNNEI. CDR3 length: 12 amino acids. CDR3 DNA: TGTACCGTGGGGGGTTCTAACTATGGCTACACCTTC. It yields the protein CTVGGSNYGYTF.

This clone was seen a handful of times. The J gene is TRBJ1-5, the V gene TRBV7-2; D gene uncertain. Germline V gene data show CDR1 as SGHTA and CDR2 as FQGNSA. V lost 1 base and J 4 bases, leaving 8 bases between the germline ends. This CDR3 comprises 14 residues. The CDR3 loop reads CASSLVGGNQPQHF. CDR3 nucleotides: TGTGCCAGCAGCTTAGTAGGCGGGAATCAGCCCCAGCATTTT.

The chain employs TRBV4-1 and TRBJ2-4, with a tentative D call TRBD2 (5 bases). V dropped 5 bases and J dropped 1 base, with 18 bases sitting between them. Per the germline V gene, CDR1 is MGHRA and CDR2 is YSYEKL. This CDR3 has 17 residues. The CDR3 sequence: CASSSGLPKGAKNIQYF. The CDR3, as DNA: TGCGCCAGCAGCTCAGGACTTCCCAAAGGGGCCAAAAACATTCAGTACTTC.

V and J are TRBV7-9 and TRBJ1-4; D unresolved. The germline CDR1 and CDR2 sequences are SEHNR and FQNEAQ (reference sequence). Deletions cut 5 bases from V and 8 bases from J, with 12 bases between. This CDR3 has 13 residues. This CDR3 reads CASSRGFGEKLFF. The DNA of the CDR3 is TGTGCCAGCAGCCGAGGGTTCGGCGAAAAACTGTTTTTT. The whole variable domain, remainder taken from reference TRBV7-9 and TRBJ1-4, is DTGVSQNPRHKITKRGQNVTFRCDPISEHNRLYWYRQTLGQGPEFLTYFQNEAQLEKSRLLSDRFSAERPKGSFSTLEIQRTEQGDSAMYLCASSRGFGEKLFFGSGTQLSVL.

The J gene is TRBJ1-1, the V gene TRBV5-6; no clear D. Trimming stripped 4 bases from V and 7 bases from J, with 8 bases between. CDR3 length: 11 residues. Germline V gives CDR1 SGHDT, CDR2 YYEEEE. The CDR3 region has the DNA TGTGCCAGCAGCCACCTAATTGAAGCTTTCTTT. Residues: CASSHLIEAFF.

This clone was picked up a small number of times. The chain uses TRBV7-9 and TRBJ1-4, with D uncertain. The germline V gene encodes CDR1 SEHNR and CDR2 FQNEAQ (reference sequence). The CDR3 runs 13 residues. Trimming left V 2 bases short and J 8 bases short, with 9 bases between. CDR3 loop: CASSLLAKEKLFF. Written as DNA, the CDR3 is TGTGCCAGCAGCTTATTAGCAAAGGAAAAACTGTTTTTT.

J is TRBJ1-5 and V is TRBV7-2, with TRBD1 as a possible D gene (6 bases). Looked up from germline, CDR1 is SGHTA and CDR2 is FQGNSA. Between the trimmed V and J ends, which lost 1 base and 8 bases, there was a span of 15 bases. CDR3 length: 15 amino acids. CDR3 protein: CASSLVAGEIEPQHF. The CDR3 nucleotides read TGTGCCAGCAGCTTAGTTGCAGGGGAAATCGAGCCCCAGCATTTT.